This T cell receptor beta chain emerged from a study of regulatory dendritic cells for organ transplantation. Findings and limits, study-wide: Regulatory dendritic cells appeared to expand memory CD8+ clones less than mature ones. Naive CD4+ and CD8+ repertoires were highly diverse; memory CD8+ was most oligoclonal.

CD4+ or CD8+ T cells were sorted as naive CD45RA+ or memory CD45RO+. With respect to this clone: What it recognizes is unknown.

TCRdb's table, derived via immunoSEQ multiplex PCR, lists solely in-frame clones and lacks some. The profile covers approximately 19,000 clones, with around three quarters appearing a single time and about 0.84% taken by the ten largest. This CDR3 has 14 residues. V was clipped by 7 bases and J by 6 bases, with 17 bases between them. The germline V gene has CDR1 LNHDA and CDR2 SQIVND (reference sequence). The sequence came from a human donor in good health. Sequencing was done on a sample of memory CD4+ T cells from blood. Subset meaning: CD45RO+ memory T cells. The chain couples TRBV19 to TRBJ2-3; possible D gene TRBD2, 5 bases. CDR3 sequence: CASTPIPSRDTQYF. The CDR3 DNA reads TGTGCCAGTACCCCCATCCCTAGCAGGGATACGCAGTATTTT.